The next 19 T cell receptor beta chains were all read from a single sample in a study of blood T cell repertoires in COVID-19. This table comes from immunoSEQ multiplex PCR, and its TCRdb copy is limited to in-frame clones, with some not included. The sample lists fewer than 95,000 clones; around 90% were seen once. Sample: peripheral blood. These receptors were obtained from an elderly woman with acute or convalescent COVID-19.

The rearrangement joins TRBV5-4 to TRBJ2-1, with 7 positions matching TRBD1. This CDR3 region has 12 residues. CDR1 is SGHNT, CDR2 YYREEE, per germline (reference sequence). V shed 7 bases and J 10 bases; nucleotides not matched to a gene: 8. As DNA, the CDR3 is TGTGCCAGCCGACAGGGTCAAGGAGAGCAGTTCTTC. Its translation: CASRQGQGEQFF.

V gene TRBV19 combines with J gene TRBJ2-4, with TRBD1 matching over 10 bases. Germline CDR1 and CDR2: LNHDA and SQIVND (reference sequence). Germline trimming cut 5 bases from V and 6 bases from J; bases unmatched to any gene: 10. The CDR3 extends over 16 amino acids. CDR3 region: CASSFSTGGAGNIQYF. CDR3 sequence (DNA): TGTGCCAGTAGTTTCTCGACAGGGGGCGCCGGAAACATTCAGTACTTC.

The chain is built from TRBV6-1 and TRBJ2-3, with TRBD1 identical over 7 bases. Germline V gene sequence: CDR1 MNHNS, CDR2 SASEGT. CDR3 length: 13 residues. Germline trimming cut 3 bases from V and 7 bases from J; bases unmatched to any gene: 4. The CDR3 is CASSDRGTNTQYF. The CDR3 nucleotides read TGTGCCAGCAGTGACAGGGGGACAAATACGCAGTATTTT.

This clone was seen once. The chain carries TRBV6-5 and TRBJ2-3; D call uncertain. The ends were cut back, 2 bases at V and 2 bases at J, with 8 bases in the middle. The CDR3 has 14 residues. Germline V CDR1 and CDR2: MNHEY, SVGAGI. CDR3 bases: TGTGCCAGCAGTTACCGGTCCACCACAGATACGCAGTATTTT. The encoded protein is CASSYRSTTDTQYF.

J is TRBJ2-6 and V is TRBV4-2; the D gene is possibly TRBD2 (6 bases). Trimming took off 1 base at V and 0 bases at J, with 10 bases between the two ends. CDR3 length equals 17 residues. Germline loops: CDR1 LGHNA, CDR2 YNFKEQ. The CDR3 DNA is TGTGCCAGCAGCCAAGGGGGGAGGAACTCTGGGGCCAACGTCCTGACTTTC. Translating it yields CASSQGGRNSGANVLTF.

In DNA form, the CDR3 reads TGTGCCAGCTCGAACCAAGGAACAGCGGCCGGGGATGGCTACACCTTC. Translation gives CASSNQGTAAGDGYTF. V gene TRBV18 combines with J gene TRBJ1-2, with D hard to call. CDR1 and CDR2 (germline): KGHSH, LQKENI. Deletions cut 6 bases from V and 6 bases from J, with 23 bases between. The CDR3 length is 16 residues.

The V and J genes are TRBV5-1 and TRBJ1-3; TRBD1 aligns across 11 bases. The ends lost 4 bases at V and 4 bases at J; junction bases unmatched: 4. Looked up from germline, CDR1 is SGHRS and CDR2 is YFSETQ. There are 15 residues in the CDR3. The CDR3 DNA follows: TGCGCCAGCAGCGCGGACAGGGGGCCCGGAAACACCATATATTTT. This gives the protein CASSADRGPGNTIYF.

The V call is TRBV6-5, the J call TRBJ1-5; 9 bases agree with TRBD1. Losses at the gene ends were 5 bases for V and 7 bases for J; bases not matched to a gene: 6. The CDR3 is 14 amino acids. Germline assignment: CDR1 MNHEY and CDR2 SVGAGI. The CDR3 coding sequence is TGTGCCAGCAGTAACGACAGGGGGGGGCAGCCCCAGCATTTT. It translates to CASSNDRGGQPQHF.

This sequence joins TRBV7-9 and TRBJ2-5; 11 bases match TRBD2. The germline gives CDR1 SEHNR, CDR2 FQNEAQ (reference sequence). The CDR3 loop spans 19 amino acids. J lost 1 base, V lost 3 bases, and 13 bases had no gene match. For the CDR3, the DNA is TGTGCCAGCAGCTTTGGACTAGCGGGTCCCCCCTCTACCCAAGAGACCCAGTACTTC. Amino acids: CASSFGLAGPPSTQETQYF.

The chain recombines TRBV18 with TRBJ1-2; 8 bases align to TRBD1. The CDR3 length is 13 residues. Germline V gene data show CDR1 as KGHSH and CDR2 as LQKENI. The junction had 7 bases not matched to a gene; V was cut back by 6 bases and J by 7 bases. CDR3 loop: CASSPDRGSGYTF. The CDR3 DNA sequence: TGTGCCAGCTCCCCAGACAGGGGCAGTGGCTACACCTTC.

V is TRBV11-1 and J is TRBJ2-1; 10 nucleotides line up with TRBD2. The germline CDR1 and CDR2 sequences are SGHAT and FQDESV (reference sequence). The CDR3 runs to 15 residues. J was trimmed by 8 bases and V by 1 base; bases with no gene match: 5. In nucleotides, the CDR3 is TGTGCCAGCAGCTTAGGGCTAGCGGGAGCAGATGAGCAGTTCTTC. As protein: CASSLGLAGADEQFF.

This clone appeared a single time. This chain uses TRBV21-1 with TRBJ2-5; the table assigns TRBD2, which was not confirmed against the DNA. TRBV21-1 constitutes a pseudogene. The CDR3 totals 17 residues. Here the CDR3 DNA reads TGTGCCAGCAGCAAAAATAAACGCGGCAAGTCGGAAAAGACCCAGTACTTC. Translated, it gives CASSKNKRGKSEKTQYF.

This chain links TRBV5-1 with TRBJ2-6; a possible D gene is TRBD1 (7 bases). The CDR3 sequence is 16 residues long. V shed 1 base and J shed 2 bases, with 10 bases lying between them. Germline CDR1 SGHRS, CDR2 YFSETQ. CDR3 protein: CASSLSGGTGANVLTF. The CDR3 coding sequence is TGCGCCAGCAGCTTGTCAGGGGGGACTGGGGCCAACGTCCTGACTTTC.

V is TRBV7-9 and J is TRBJ1-2, with D perhaps matching TRBD1 (5 bases). Germline assignment: CDR1 SEHNR and CDR2 FQNEAQ (reference sequence). Trimming removed 2 bases from V and 8 bases from J, with 15 bases in between. The CDR3 has 14 residues. CDR3 sequence: CASSLFGGERGYTF. CDR3 nucleotides: TGTGCCAGCAGCTTATTTGGGGGGGAGCGCGGCTACACCTTC.

The chain recombines TRBV5-1 with TRBJ2-1; D ambiguous. The germline V and J ends were trimmed by 0 bases and 0 bases, with 10 bases remaining between them. In germline, CDR1 is SGHRS, CDR2 YFSETQ. The CDR3 totals 16 residues. The CDR3 spells CASSLAQASSYNEQFF. For the CDR3, the DNA is TGCGCCAGCAGCTTGGCGCAGGCAAGCTCCTACAATGAGCAGTTCTTC.

The chain couples TRBV3-1 (or the pseudogene TRBV3-2) to TRBJ1-4; D perhaps matches TRBD1 (6 bases). V was clipped by 1 base and J by 6 bases, with 9 bases between them. This CDR3 has 14 amino acids. In germline, CDR1 is LGHDT, CDR2 YNNKEL (reference sequence). CDR3 coding DNA: TGTGCCAGCAGCCAAGGGGACACCTATGAAAAACTGTTTTTT. It translates to CASSQGDTYEKLFF.

The V gene is TRBV18, the J gene TRBJ2-1, with D possibly TRBD1 on 6 matching bases. The CDR3 has 17 amino acids. Germline CDR1 is KGHSH and CDR2 is LQKENI. The V gene lost 0 bases and the J gene lost 12 bases, with 24 bases spanning the gap. CDR3 amino acids: CASSPPPDPARFRGQFF. CDR3 nucleotides: TGTGCCAGCTCACCACCACCGGACCCCGCACGCTTCAGGGGGCAGTTCTTC.

The rearrangement uses TRBV18 and TRBJ2-3; the D gene is possibly TRBD1 (5 bases). Trimming pared 0 bases from V and 0 bases from J, leaving 10 bases between. This CDR3 has 16 residues. Germline-derived CDR1 and CDR2 are KGHSH and LQKENI. This chain's CDR3 is CASSPPRGKSTDTQYF. The CDR3 coding sequence is TGTGCCAGCTCACCACCAAGGGGCAAGAGCACAGATACGCAGTATTTT.

The V call is TRBV27, the J call TRBJ2-7; TRBD2 is a possible D gene (6 bases). The CDR3 extends over 13 amino acids. Germline CDR1 and CDR2: MNHEY and SMNVEV (reference sequence). V was shortened by 6 bases and J by 0 bases, with 9 bases between the two germline ends. The CDR3 sequence: CASRTLASYEQYF. The CDR3 region has the DNA TGTGCCAGCAGGACACTAGCCTCCTACGAGCAGTACTTC.